This T cell receptor (beta chain) came from a study of T cells in Graves' hyperthyroidism and ophthalmopathy (dated by TCRdb to between 2018 and 2021). In the study overall: Peripheral blood samples were taken at the time of initial diagnosis, prior to any treatment. A discovery cohort of about a hundred patients, 43 with Graves' ophthalmopathy and over 55 with stable Graves' hyperthyroidism, was used to find distinguishing TCR V-J signatures. Prospective prediction of ophthalmopathy was tested in an independent validation cohort consisting of some 20 hyperthyroidism patients and over 15 patients who later progressed to ophthalmopathy. For training and testing, the 100 or so patients in the discovery cohort were randomly divided in a 7:3 ratio. Thyroid tissue and blood T-cell repertoires from six Graves' hyperthyroidism patients were also compared in the study. After blood sampling, hyperthyroidism patients were treated with methimazole at a starting dose of 30 mg daily, and ophthalmopathy patients were treated with high-dose intravenous methylprednisolone. TCR Vbeta CDR3 sequencing of approximately 140 peripheral blood samples (43 ophthalmopathy, 75 hyperthyroidism and approximately 17 progressor patients) is reported in the paper. The full study reports these points: In cross-validation, a model built on a 13 V-J signature told ophthalmopathy apart from stable hyperthyroidism with less than 90% sensitivity and 81% to 82% specificity, and in testing the same model reached 80%/75%. Sample size was not statistically predetermined, and blinding of investigators to group allocation was not performed. Blood samples also contained most of the expanded thyroid clonotypes (frequency above 0.001), which suggests that blood repertoires may reflect thyroid immune responses. In validation, progression to ophthalmopathy was predicted by the model with 70% to 71% sensitivity and about 72% specificity, a median of around 6.5 months before onset.

The TCR beta CDR3 regions were amplified from RNA transcripts. The first round of RT-PCR for the TCR CDR3 was performed with the HTBI primer set and the Qiagen OneStep RT-PCR kit. A second multiplex PCR round built the libraries, followed by size selection and purification. The libraries were sequenced on an Illumina HiSeq2000 using paired-end 100 bp reads. As for the authors' bioinformatics: SOAPnuke was used to process the raw data, with reads discarded if the reads contained adapters or uncalled bases, had a mean Phred below 15, or lacked an exact constant-primer or identifier match. COPE v1.2.5 was used to merge high-quality paired reads, and clonotypes were defined as unique nucleotide sequences. MiTCR v1.1 was used to align the clonotypes against IMGT TRBV, TRBD and TRBJ reference segments. The analysis included only V-J combinations with a frequency above 0.0001, which together covered around 99% of the repertoires. A TCS score was defined as the ratio between F50 (clonal expansion) and ExV (chaos), using BLOSUM62-based TCRdist between CDR3 peptides within each V-J. Welch's t-statistics and random forest reduced approximately 520 V-J features to about 12, which were used in a naive Bayes classifier (R e1071). Using fastp trimming at Q25 and MiXCR clonotype assembly, TCRdb reanalyzed the public sequencing data and kept in-frame beta chains. Rows with one shared CDR3 protein collapse into an entry with the most common genes and DNA. TCRdb's processing, not the study's, gives the V and J calls here. The sample has about 350,000 distinct CDR3 sequences on record, about 18% of them singletons. The top ten clones comprise 34% of the sample.

At the junction V is shortened by 4 bases and J by 3 bases, with 13 bases in between. The germline V gene (reference sequence) sets CDR1 to LNHDA and CDR2 to SQIVND. Including the terminal cysteine and phenylalanine, the CDR3 comprises 14 residues. The entry retains the CDR3 DNA only, 42 bases that are in frame from base 1. The hyperthyroidism patients were between 18 and 65 years old and newly diagnosed, with a disease duration of less than 2 months. Any patient with an uncontrolled infection, another autoimmune disease, pregnancy or lactation was excluded. Clinical symptoms, serum thyroxine and TRAb, thyroid ultrasound, and orbital computed tomography formed the basis for the diagnoses. Blood from progressor patients was drawn when they were first diagnosed with hyperthyroidism, before any ophthalmopathy symptoms appeared. Ficoll-Paque density gradient centrifugation was used to isolate PBMCs from approximately 10 ml of fresh peripheral blood. Progressor patients were defined as those initially diagnosed with Graves' hyperthyroidism in whom ophthalmopathy developed during follow-up. Trizol reagent was used to extract total RNA, and RNA quality was then checked on an Agilent 2100 Bioanalyzer.

Concerning this clonotype itself: Its antigen specificity is not known. Per-nucleotide qualities are absent, and no much larger clonotype sits a single base away.

The sequencing sample was made of blood. This TCR derives from a woman aged 25 to 45 with Graves' hyperthyroidism that later progressed to Graves' ophthalmopathy. The rearrangement joined TRBV19 to TRBJ2-7, and TRBD2 may be the D gene, going by 5 matching bases. The CDR3 region reads CASSKSDSYYEQYF. DNA sequence: TGTGCCAGTAGTAAATCGGACTCCTACTACGAGCAGTACTTC.